These 20 T cell receptor beta chains were sequenced from one sample in a study of cytomegalovirus exposure and HLA in healthy donors. PCR was performed using 60 Vbeta and 13 Jbeta primers. Data came from immunoSEQ multiplex PCR; TCRdb stores just in-frame clones and leaves some out. Listed are tens of thousands of clones; about 3.8% falls within the top ten. The sample consisted of PBMCs. The receptors derive from a female donor in good health and CMV-seropositive.

The chain carries TRBV5-1 and TRBJ2-3, with D maybe TRBD2 (6 bases). V gave up 3 bases and J gave up 6 bases, with 8 bases separating them. CDR3 size: 12 residues. From germline, CDR1 is SGHRS and CDR2 YFSETQ. The CDR3 DNA is TGCGCCAGCAGCTATGCGGGGGATACGCAGTATTTT. Its protein product is CASSYAGDTQYF.

The genes are TRBV10-1 and TRBJ2-7; 7 nucleotides align to TRBD1. J was trimmed by 3 bases and V by 6 bases; bases with no gene match: 5. CDR3 size: 13 residues. CDR1 WNHNN and CDR2 SYGVQD come from the germline V gene (reference sequence). The CDR3 region has the DNA TGCGCCAGCAGCATCGGGACAGACTACGAGCAGTACTTC. Translated: CASSIGTDYEQYF.

The chain couples TRBV10-3 to TRBJ1-1, with D perhaps matching TRBD1 (6 bases). From germline, CDR1 is ENHRY and CDR2 SYGVKD. Trimming cost V 11 bases and J 5 bases, with 18 bases left between them. The CDR3 covers 13 residues. CDR3 DNA: TGTGCCGTATTACAACAGGGACAAACTGAAGCTTTCTTT. Protein sequence: CAVLQQGQTEAFF.

The chain uses TRBV5-1 and TRBJ1-2; TRBD1 agrees at 9 bases. Germline-derived CDR1 and CDR2 are SGHRS and YFSETQ. The junction had 16 bases not matched to a gene; V was cut back by 3 bases and J by 13 bases. This CDR3 is 15 amino acids long. CDR3 amino acids: CASSWGQGRHLGSTF. CDR3 sequence (DNA): TGCGCCAGCAGCTGGGGACAGGGACGGCATCTTGGTAGCACCTTC.

The rearrangement uses TRBV25-1 and TRBJ1-2; no reliable D call. The CDR3 runs 14 residues. Germline loops: CDR1 MGHDK, CDR2 SYGVNS. V shed 8 bases and J shed 11 bases, with 24 bases lying between them. The CDR3 DNA reads TGTGCCAGCTCCGTGACCGGGTCCTTTGGAGGGTACACCTTC. Its translation is CASSVTGSFGGYTF.

The chain uses TRBV5-1 and TRBJ2-1, with 9 bases matching TRBD1. The CDR3 covers 15 residues. V was pared by 0 bases and J by 3 bases, with 1 base of the junction left unmatched. Germline CDR1 is SGHRS and CDR2 is YFSETQ. The CDR3 nucleotides read TGCGCCAGCAGCTTGGGACAGGGGGACTACAATGAGCAGTTCTTC. Translation: CASSLGQGDYNEQFF.

V gene TRBV11-2 combines with J gene TRBJ2-7, with TRBD2 as a possible D gene (6 bases). The CDR3 totals 17 residues. The germline CDR1 and CDR2 sequences are SGHAT and FQNNGV. The V and J ends lost 1 base and 3 bases respectively, with 19 bases between them. The CDR3 reads CASSLVYSGTGNYEQYF. In DNA, the CDR3 is TGTGCCAGCAGCTTAGTATACTCCGGGACTGGGAACTACGAGCAGTACTTC.

V and J are TRBV10-3 and TRBJ2-1; D perhaps matches TRBD1 (5 bases). CDR1 and CDR2 from the germline V gene are ENHRY and SYGVKD. V was cut by 6 bases and J by 7 bases, with 13 bases left in between. This CDR3 spans 13 amino acids. CDR3 loop: CAIRETGRNEQFF. The CDR3 DNA is TGTGCCATCAGAGAAACAGGAAGAAATGAGCAGTTCTTC.

CDR3 in amino acids: CASSQRTGNTEAFF. The CDR3, as DNA: TGTGCCAGCAGTCAGAGGACAGGGAACACTGAAGCTTTCTTT. The genes are TRBV2 and TRBJ1-1; TRBD1 matches at 7 bases. The J segment lost 1 base and the V segment lost 5 bases, leaving 4 bases of the junction unmatched. This CDR3 is 14 amino acids long. CDR1 is SNHLY and CDR2 is FYNNEI in the germline V gene.

The V gene is TRBV29-1, the J gene TRBJ2-3, with TRBD2 identical over 8 bases. Germline-derived CDR1 and CDR2 are SQVTM and ANQGSEA. The CDR3 sequence is 14 residues long. J lost 4 bases, V lost 3 bases, and 6 bases had no gene match. CDR3 DNA: TGCAGCGTTGATAGAGCCGGGAGGGCAGATACGCAGTATTTT. Translating it yields CSVDRAGRADTQYF.

The V and J genes are TRBV18 and TRBJ1-6; perhaps TRBD1 as D (6 bases). The CDR3 extends over 16 amino acids. Germline V gene lookup returns CDR1 KGHSH and CDR2 LQKENI. V was pared by 2 bases and J by 4 bases, with 12 bases between. CDR3 residues: CASSPNRVPYNSPLHF. The CDR3 DNA reads as TGTGCCAGCTCACCAAACAGGGTCCCTTATAATTCACCCCTCCACTTT.

The gene calls are TRBV4-3 and TRBJ2-3; 9 bases are shared with TRBD2. Germline CDR1 reads LGHNA; CDR2 reads YSLEER. V was pared by 0 bases and J by 7 bases, with 5 bases of the junction left unmatched. This CDR3 has 15 amino acids. This CDR3 reads CASSQEGAGGHTQYF. CDR3 DNA sequence: TGCGCCAGCAGCCAAGAAGGGGCGGGGGGGCATACGCAGTATTTT.

The rearrangement joins TRBV11-2 to TRBJ2-1, with D unresolved. In germline, CDR1 is SGHAT, CDR2 FQNNGV. This CDR3 contains 12 residues. Trimming took 0 bases from V and 11 from J, leaving 8 bases between them. CDR3 coding DNA: TGTGCCAGCAGCTTAGATCGAGGTCAGCAGTTCTTC. It yields the protein CASSLDRGQQFF.

As DNA, the CDR3 is TGTGCCAGCAGTTACTCGGCTAGCTCTGGGTACGAGCAGTACTTC. This codes for CASSYSASSGYEQYF. This chain uses TRBV6-5 with TRBJ2-5, with D possibly being TRBD2 (5 bases). The better agreement between TRBJ2-7 and the DNA end casts doubt on the J call. This CDR3 comprises 15 residues. Germline V gives CDR1 MNHEY, CDR2 SVGAGI.

V and J are TRBV5-1 and TRBJ2-5; D is ambiguous. CDR1 is SGHRS and CDR2 is YFSETQ in the germline V gene. V gave up 2 bases and J gave up 1 base, with 9 bases separating them. The CDR3 totals 14 residues. CDR3 nucleotides: TGCGCCAGCAGCTTTAGATCCCCCCAAGAGACCCAGTACTTC. Amino acids: CASSFRSPQETQYF.

The chain uses TRBV6-5 and TRBJ2-5; 14 nucleotides align to TRBD2. CDR3 length equals 14 residues. V lost 7 bases to trimming and J lost 4 bases; unmatched junction nucleotides: 2. Germline assignment: CDR1 MNHEY and CDR2 SVGAGI. CDR3 coding DNA: TGTGCCAGCACGGGGACTAGCGGGGGAGAGACCCAGTACTTC. Translating gives CASTGTSGGETQYF.

V usage is TRBV14 and J usage is TRBJ2-3, with D unresolved. V lost 0 bases and J lost 3, with 10 bases in between. CDR1 is SGHDN and CDR2 is FVKESK in the germline V gene. The CDR3 totals 15 residues. The CDR3, as DNA: TGTGCCAGCAGCCAAGAGTTCAGGATAACAGATACGCAGTATTTT. Translated: CASSQEFRITDTQYF.

The V gene is TRBV5-1, the J gene TRBJ2-7, with 7 bases matching TRBD2. Trimming at V came to 8 bases and at J to 4 bases, leaving 18 bases not matched to a gene. This CDR3 comprises 16 residues. Germline lookup yields CDR1 SGHRS and CDR2 YFSETQ. The DNA of the CDR3 is TGCGCCAGTCGACGATCTTTGGGGCAGCGGGAATACGAGCAGTACTTC. This sequence encodes CASRRSLGQREYEQYF.

This rearrangement joins TRBV6-5 to TRBJ2-7, with 10 positions matching TRBD1. The CDR3 covers 13 residues. Germline V gene sequence: CDR1 MNHEY, CDR2 SVGAGI. Losses at the gene ends were 5 bases for V and 5 bases for J; bases not matched to a gene: 3. In DNA, the CDR3 is TGTGCCAGCAGTCTCGGGACAGGGGACGAGCAGTACTTC. It encodes CASSLGTGDEQYF.

The genes are TRBV6-5 and TRBJ2-1, with TRBD2 matching over 9 bases. Trimming took 7 bases from V and 9 from J; bases not matched to a gene: 13. In germline, CDR1 is MNHEY, CDR2 SVGAGI. The CDR3 length is 15 residues. In DNA, the CDR3 is TGTGCCAGCAACAGACTAGCGGCCCCTTCGCGTGAGCAGTTCTTC. This gives the protein CASNRLAAPSREQFF.